This entry concerns a single T cell receptor beta chain. Its cognate antigen has yet to be identified. No much larger clonotype is one base removed from it; base qualities were not supplied. In light of the paper, this sample's time point label describes: patch test 2, 6 weeks after DPC sensitization. The treatment or condition label, as the study defines it: therapeutic diphenylcyclopropenone sensitization with weekly scalp DPC. Blood at each patch-test visit was drawn before the patch test was applied. To be eligible, patients had to be aged 18 to 70, diagnosed with alopecia and judged suitable for DPC therapy, while pregnant patients were excluded. Total RNA was extracted from unfractionated whole blood that had been collected in Tempus Blood RNA tubes. Libraries came from RACE. TCRdb shows the sequencer as NextSeq 500. Library preparation attached unique molecular identifiers to individual cDNA molecules for quantitative, reproducible TCR counting. Both TCR alpha and TCR beta chains were sequenced from each blood RNA sample. In the original analysis: The median number of TCRs per sample was 95,638, ranging from about 20,000 to 700,000. The Decombinator software suite was used to annotate V, J and CDR3 in the TCR reads. To make PS versus PT1 abundance plots, every sample was subsampled to the same number of TCRs (28,000). Expanded TCRs were defined as absent before sensitization and observed at least eight times at the 2-week time point. In TCRdb, the public reads were trimmed at Q25 with fastp and aligned with MiXCR, with productive beta chains retained. For every CDR3 protein sequence, its rows merge into one entry that carries the most common genes and DNA. The V and J calls were not made by the authors but by TCRdb's processing. The sample table records approximately 68,000 distinct CDR3 sequences; 7.5% to 9.5% of these occur just once. 3% to 4.5% of the sample comes from the top ten.

This record comes from a study of human T cells and chemical hapten exposure (dated by TCRdb to the early 2020s). With respect to the entire study: For sensitization, 2% DPC in acetone was applied to a 2 cm by 2 cm area of upper inner arm skin. Throughout the study period of about 23 weeks, patients also received therapeutic DPC doses to the scalp every week. Patch tests used Finn chambers with 0.01% DPC on the upper back, scored after 6 days by International Contact Dermatitis Research Group standards. Alopecia areata with under or over 50% scalp involvement, alopecia totalis and alopecia universalis were represented in the patient cohort, which was mostly female. Libraries were pooled for sequencing, and per-sample TCR yields varied mainly because of small differences in library volumes within the pool. In alopecia patients, the study followed how the peripheral blood TCR repertoire changed in vivo over primary and secondary sensitization to diphenylcyclopropenone (DPC), a hapten. Blood was sampled from patients pre-sensitization (week 0) and at 2, 6 and about 24 weeks after DPC sensitization. Blood for TCR sequencing was provided by twenty-nine alopecia patients at one to four time points (pre-sensitization, 2, 6 and 24 weeks).

The investigation overall reported the following: The number of PT1 expanded TCRs positively correlated with patch test score, significant at thresholds 8, 16 and 32 but not 4. No change with DPC sensitization was found in the number of TCRs above 1 in 1000 frequency, and no evidence of global repertoire structure alterations was found. Because every patient had alopecia, a presumed autoimmune disease, the patients' immune response might differ from that of healthy individuals. After repeated subsampling, changes were observed in the strength of the expansion versus patch-test correlation and in the threshold at which the correlation became significant. Expanded TCRs formed significantly more large CDR3 similarity clusters than pre-sensitization or healthy control sets, consistent with antigen-driven responses.

The CDR3 has 15 amino acids, counting the end cysteine and phenylalanine. Just CDR3 DNA is preserved here, 45 bases in frame from base 1. V is pared back by 1 base and J by 0 bases, with 7 bases lying between the germline termini. CDR1 and CDR2 (GTSNPN, SVGIG) derive from the germline V gene (reference sequence). The sequence links TRBV30 to TRBJ2-6; matching of 5 bases hints at TRBD1 as the D gene. The origin of this receptor is a woman in her forties or fifties with alopecia areata. Some clones in this sample may be carry-over from other donors' samples. This specimen consisted of whole blood, obtained in connection with sensitization to the hapten diphenylcyclopropenone (DPC). The CDR3 sequence is CAWSGTSSGANVLTF. The nucleotide sequence is given as TGTGCCTGGAGTGGGACAAGCTCTGGGGCCAACGTCCTGACTTTC.